This T cell receptor beta chain is from a study of cytomegalovirus exposure and HLA in healthy donors. Overall study findings and caveats: The classifier reportedly diagnosed cytomegalovirus status with high specificity and sensitivity. Per a later analysis, HLA-associated TCR beta chains showed more clonal expansion than other, equally common TCR beta chains. In a later analysis, most CMV-associated TCR beta chains appeared HLA-restricted.

PCR amplification relied on 60 Vbeta primers (plus 13 Jbeta primers). The method was immunoSEQ multiplex PCR; TCRdb's version includes in-frame clones alone and lacks a portion of them. The sample has about 160,000 clones; around 76% are singletons. This clone was seen a single time. The antigen is unknown. CDR3 length equals 18 residues. The genes are TRBV21-1 and TRBJ2-1; TRBD1, the table's D call, was not compared with the DNA. TRBV21-1 is reported as a pseudogene. The source of this sequence is a female donor in good health and CMV-seronegative. Specimen: PBMCs. The CDR3 here is CASSKGPPSRGVIHEQFF. The DNA of the CDR3 is TGTGCCAGCAGCAAAGGACCTCCTAGCAGGGGGGTTATCCATGAGCAGTTCTTC.